The sample holds a few counts of the clone carrying this T cell receptor beta chain. This sample is part of a study of T-cell reconstitution after alpha-beta-depleted transplantation in children. The J segment lost 6 bases and the V segment lost 0 bases, leaving 9 bases of the junction unmatched. The CDR3 loop spans 16 amino acids. Looked up from germline, CDR1 is SGHTA and CDR2 is FQGNSA. A library of TCRbeta sequences, prepared with unique molecular identifiers, was generated. From the PCR reads, TCRdb called clonotypes with MiXCR, one entry per CDR3 protein. The table has 450,000 to 550,000 distinct CDR3 sequences, about 10% seen once.

The sequence derives from a female patient between 2 and 10 years old who had a stem cell transplant for aplastic anemia, so the T cells may come from the graft donor. The chain uses TRBV7-2 and TRBJ2-7, with 9 positions matching TRBD2. The sample here was PBMCs, mostly from graft donor cells, taken 180 days after TCRalphabeta/CD19-depleted stem cell transplant. The DNA of the CDR3 is TGTGCCAGCAGCTTAGCGGGCGGGAGGGGTACTGGCGAGCAGTACTTC. Its protein is CASSLAGGRGTGEQYF.